A single T cell receptor beta chain is shown here with its context. The antigen remains unidentified. This table comes from immunoSEQ multiplex PCR, and its TCRdb copy is limited to in-frame clones, with some not included. Among 39,000 or so clones listed, about 86% were seen once. The CDR3 length is 14 residues. Germline loops: CDR1 KGHSH, CDR2 LQKENI. Trimming left V 6 bases short and J 4 bases short, with 13 bases between. Every patient had relapsed following autologous stem cell transplantation, and cohorts differed in brentuximab vedotin exposure. Each best response was a complete response, a partial response or progressive disease. The data originate from a study of PD-1 blockade in classical Hodgkin lymphoma. The study, taken as a whole, reports: Possibly reflecting disease activity or prior therapy, repertoire differences have causes that remain undefined.

The specimen comprised peripheral blood mononuclear cells (PBMCs), sampled before the second cycle of nivolumab. The sequence derives from a human donor with classical Hodgkin lymphoma. The V call is TRBV18, the J call TRBJ2-1; D gene ambiguous. The CDR3 DNA reads as TGTGCCAGCTCCCAGTTGGCGGAGTACAATGAGCAGTTCTTC. It specifies CASSQLAEYNEQFF.